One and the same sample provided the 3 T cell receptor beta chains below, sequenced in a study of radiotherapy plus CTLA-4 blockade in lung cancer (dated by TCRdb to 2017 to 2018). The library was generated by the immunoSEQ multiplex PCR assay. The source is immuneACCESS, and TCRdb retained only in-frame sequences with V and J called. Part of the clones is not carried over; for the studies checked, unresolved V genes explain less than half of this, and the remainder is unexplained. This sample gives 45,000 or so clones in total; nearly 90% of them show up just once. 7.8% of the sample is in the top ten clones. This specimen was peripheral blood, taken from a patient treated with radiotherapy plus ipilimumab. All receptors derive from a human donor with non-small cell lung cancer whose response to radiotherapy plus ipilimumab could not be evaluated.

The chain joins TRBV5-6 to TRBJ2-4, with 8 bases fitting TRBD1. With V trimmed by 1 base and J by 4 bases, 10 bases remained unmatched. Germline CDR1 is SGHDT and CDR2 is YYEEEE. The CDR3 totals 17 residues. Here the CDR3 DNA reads TGTGCCAGCAGCTTGAACAACGAATGGGACAGGAAAAACATTCAGTACTTC. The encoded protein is CASSLNNEWDRKNIQYF.

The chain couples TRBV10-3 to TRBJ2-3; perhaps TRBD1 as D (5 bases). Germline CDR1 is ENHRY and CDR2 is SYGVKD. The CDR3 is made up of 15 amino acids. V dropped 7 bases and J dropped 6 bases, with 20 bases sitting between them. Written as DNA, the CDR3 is TGTGCCATCAACCAGGGATTTTCCCTCGGCGATACGCAGTATTTT. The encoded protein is CAINQGFSLGDTQYF.

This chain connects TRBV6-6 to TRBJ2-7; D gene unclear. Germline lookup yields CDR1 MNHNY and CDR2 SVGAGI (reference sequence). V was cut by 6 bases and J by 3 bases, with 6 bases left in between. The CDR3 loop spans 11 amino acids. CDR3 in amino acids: CASSSVYEQYF. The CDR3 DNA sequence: TGTGCCAGCAGCTCCGTCTACGAGCAGTACTTC.